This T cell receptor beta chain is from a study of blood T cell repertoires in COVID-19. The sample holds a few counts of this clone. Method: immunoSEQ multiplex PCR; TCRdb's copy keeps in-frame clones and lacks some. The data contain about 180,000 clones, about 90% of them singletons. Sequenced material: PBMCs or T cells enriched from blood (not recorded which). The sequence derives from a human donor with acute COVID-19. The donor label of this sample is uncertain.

CDR3 sequence reads: CACSRGQNTGELFF. CDR3 sequence (DNA): TGTGCCTGCTCGAGGGGGCAGAACACCGGGGAGCTGTTTTTT. V usage is TRBV5-4 and J usage is TRBJ2-2; 7 positions match TRBD1. The V gene's germline CDR1 is SGHNT and CDR2 YYREEE (reference sequence). V lost 10 bases and J lost 1; bases outside the gene matches: 7. CDR3 length: 14 residues. The variable domain in full, with the rest retrieved from reference TRBV5-4 and TRBJ2-2, is ETGVTQSPTHLIKTRGQQVTLRCSSQSGHNTVSWYQQALGQGPQFIFQYYREEENGRGNFPPRFSGLQFPNYSSELNVNALELDDSALYLCACSRGQNTGELFFGEGSRLTVL.